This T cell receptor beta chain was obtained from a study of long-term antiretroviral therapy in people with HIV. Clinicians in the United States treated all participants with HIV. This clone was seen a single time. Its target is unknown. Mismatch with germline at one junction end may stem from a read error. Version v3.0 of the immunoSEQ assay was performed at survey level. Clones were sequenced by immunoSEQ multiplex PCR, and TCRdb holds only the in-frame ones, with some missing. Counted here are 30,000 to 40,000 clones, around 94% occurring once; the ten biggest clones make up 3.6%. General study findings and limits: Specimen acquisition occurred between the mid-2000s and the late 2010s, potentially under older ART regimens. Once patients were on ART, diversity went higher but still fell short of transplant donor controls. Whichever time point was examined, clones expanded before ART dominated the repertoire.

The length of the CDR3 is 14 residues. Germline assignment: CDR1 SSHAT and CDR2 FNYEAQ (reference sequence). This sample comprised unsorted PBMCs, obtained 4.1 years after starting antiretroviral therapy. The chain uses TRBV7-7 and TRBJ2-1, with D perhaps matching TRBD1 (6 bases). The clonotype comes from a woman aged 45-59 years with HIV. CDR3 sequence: CASSRSRGVDEQFF. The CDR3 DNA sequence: TGTGCTAGCAGCCGAAGCAGGGGAGTCGATGAGCAGTTCTTC.